What follows are 30 T cell receptor beta chains derived from one specimen sequenced in a study of blood T cell repertoires in COVID-19. Method: immunoSEQ multiplex PCR; TCRdb's copy keeps in-frame clones and lacks some. The sample holds about 250,000 clones, nearly 90% seen once. Specimen: peripheral blood. All receptors derive from a man between 18 and 29 years old with active or convalescent COVID-19.

This chain links TRBV21-1 with TRBJ2-3; TRBD2, the table's D call, was not compared with the DNA. TRBV21-1 counts as a pseudogene. This CDR3 comprises 14 residues. This chain's CDR3 is CATPRAGEVDTQYF. Written as DNA, the CDR3 is TGTGCCACCCCGCGGGCGGGAGAGGTAGATACGCAGTATTTT.

The gene calls are TRBV7-9 and TRBJ1-6; D not resolved. V lost 4 bases, J lost 4 bases, and 8 bases lay in between. This CDR3 region has 14 residues. Germline V gives CDR1 SEHNR, CDR2 FQNEAQ (reference sequence). The CDR3 region has the DNA TGTGCCAGCAGCTCTGAGCAATATAATTCACCCCTCCACTTT. This translates into CASSSEQYNSPLHF.

The chain couples TRBV29-1 to TRBJ2-2, with D unresolved. CDR1 and CDR2 (germline): SQVTM, ANQGSEA. V was clipped by 5 bases and J by 6 bases, with 13 bases between them. This CDR3 is 13 amino acids long. CDR3 coding DNA: TGCAGCGTTCGAGAGGCAGTCGCCGGGGAGCTGTTTTTT. As protein: CSVREAVAGELFF.

The gene calls are TRBV28 and TRBJ1-4, with TRBD1 identical over 8 bases. Germline V lookup: CDR1 MDHEN, CDR2 SYDVKM. V shed 7 bases, J shed 8 bases, and the junction held 9 bases outside the gene matches. The CDR3 consists of 14 residues. CDR3: CASTLTGVREKLFF. CDR3 coding DNA: TGTGCCAGCACACTGACAGGGGTGAGAGAAAAACTGTTTTTT.

V is TRBV7-2 and J is TRBJ1-6; D unresolved. Germline V gene sequence: CDR1 SGHTA, CDR2 FQGNSA. Between the trimmed V and J ends, which lost 1 base and 7 bases, there was a span of 11 bases. The CDR3 runs to 15 residues. The CDR3 sequence: CASSLVASGNSPLHF. CDR3 nucleotides: TGTGCCAGCAGCTTAGTAGCCTCGGGGAATTCACCCCTCCACTTT.

With regard to this clone: Other DNA sequences in this specimen translate into the identical CDR3. As DNA, the CDR3 is TGTGCCAGCAGTTACCCCAGGACAGGGTCCTACGAGCAGTACTTC. Its protein is CASSYPRTGSYEQYF. The chain is built from TRBV6-2 or TRBV6-3 and TRBJ2-7; TRBD1 aligns across 8 bases. The CDR3 contains 15 residues. The germline V gene encodes CDR1 MNHEY and CDR2 SVGEGT. Unmatched junction bases numbered 4, after V lost 2 bases and J lost 1 base.

This rearrangement joins TRBV6-2 or TRBV6-3 to TRBJ1-2, with D perhaps TRBD1 (5 bases). This CDR3 has 14 residues. CDR1 is MNHEY, CDR2 SVGEGT, per germline. Trimming removed 0 bases at V and 2 bases at J, with 7 bases between. The CDR3 sequence: CASSYSDRNYGYTF. The CDR3 region has the DNA TGTGCCAGCAGTTACTCAGACAGAAACTATGGCTACACCTTC.

This chain connects TRBV2 to TRBJ2-3, with D unresolved. The ends were cut back, 0 bases at V and 6 bases at J, with 10 bases in the middle. The CDR3 loop spans 14 amino acids. Germline V gene data show CDR1 as SNHLY and CDR2 as FYNNEI. In DNA form, the CDR3 reads TGTGCCAGCAGTGAAGCGACTCCCCGGGATACGCAGTATTTT. Protein product: CASSEATPRDTQYF.

V and J are TRBV12-3 or TRBV12-4 and TRBJ1-1; unclear D gene. CDR3 length: 11 residues. V was pared by 4 bases and J by 10 bases, with 10 bases between. CDR3 amino acids: CASSWRATAFF. For the CDR3, the DNA is TGTGCCAGCAGTTGGAGAGCGACAGCTTTCTTT.

In this sample, this clone turned up a few times. The rearrangement joins TRBV5-1 to TRBJ1-1, with TRBD1 matching 7 bases. Germline V gene data show CDR1 as SGHRS and CDR2 as YFSETQ. CDR3 length equals 15 residues. Trimming took 3 bases from V and 3 from J; bases not matched to a gene: 8. The CDR3 coding sequence is TGCGCCAGCAGCTACCAGACAGGGTCGGACACTGAAGCTTTCTTT. This sequence encodes CASSYQTGSDTEAFF.

The chain joins TRBV19 to TRBJ1-5, with TRBD1 identical over 8 bases. The CDR3 runs 15 residues. With V trimmed by 6 bases and J by 2 bases, 6 bases remained unmatched. Germline V CDR1 and CDR2: LNHDA, SQIVND (reference sequence). CDR3 sequence: CASRQGAKGNQPQHF. DNA for the CDR3: TGTGCCAGTAGGCAGGGGGCGAAGGGCAATCAGCCCCAGCATTTT. The variable domain in full, completed from reference TRBV19 and TRBJ1-5, reads DGGITQSPKYLFRKEGQNVTLSCEQNLNHDAMYWYRQDPGQGLRLIYYSQIVNDFQKGDIAEGYSVSREKKESFPLTVTSAQKNPTAFYLCASRQGAKGNQPQHFGDGTRLSIL.

Only one count was recorded for this clone. The chain is built from TRBV18 and TRBJ1-1; 7 nucleotides align to TRBD1. Germline CDR1 and CDR2: KGHSH and LQKENI. With 5 bases clipped from V and 2 bases from J, the junction kept 5 bases outside the gene matches. The CDR3 is 14 residues long. The CDR3 protein is CASSSRQGNTEAFF. CDR3 in DNA: TGTGCCAGCTCATCCAGACAGGGCAACACTGAAGCTTTCTTT.

The genes are TRBV5-4 and TRBJ1-1; D gene ambiguous. The CDR3 runs 14 residues. The germline V and J ends were trimmed by 1 base and 0 bases, with 7 bases remaining between them. Germline CDR1 SGHNT, CDR2 YYREEE (reference sequence). CDR3 in DNA: TGTGCCAGCAGCTTGAGCGGTATGAACACTGAAGCTTTCTTT. It specifies CASSLSGMNTEAFF.

The chain carries TRBV21-1 and TRBJ1-5; TRBD1, the table's D call, was not compared with the DNA. TRBV21-1 is assigned pseudogene status. This CDR3 region has 17 residues. CDR3 coding DNA: TGTGCCAGCAGCAAACCGGCCCCAGGGTTGGACAATCAGCCCCAGCATTTT. It is translated as CASSKPAPGLDNQPQHF.

V is TRBV2 and J is TRBJ2-1; tentatively, D is TRBD2 (7 bases). Trimming shortened V by 5 bases and J by 0 bases, and 14 bases separated the two germline ends. Germline V gene data show CDR1 as SNHLY and CDR2 as FYNNEI. The CDR3 contains 16 residues. CDR3 in amino acids: CASSPEGGSSYNEQFF. The DNA for the CDR3 is TGTGCCAGCAGTCCCGAGGGGGGGAGCTCCTACAATGAGCAGTTCTTC.

The chain employs TRBV28 and TRBJ1-1; 7 nucleotides match TRBD1. V gave up 6 bases and J gave up 8 bases; unmatched junction bases: 6. CDR3 length: 12 residues. Germline loops: CDR1 MDHEN, CDR2 SYDVKM. CDR3 amino acids: CASRIDRVEAFF. CDR3 nucleotide sequence: TGTGCCAGCAGGATCGACAGGGTAGAAGCTTTCTTT. The variable domain in full, completed from reference TRBV28 and TRBJ1-1, reads DVKVTQSSRYLVKRTGEKVFLECVQDMDHENMFWYRQDPGLGLRLIYFSYDVKMKEKGDIPEGYSVSREKKERFSLILESASTNQTSMYLCASRIDRVEAFFGQGTRLTVV.

This clone showed up just once. The chain carries TRBV9 and TRBJ1-2; a weak D match, TRBD1 (6 bases). This CDR3 is 19 amino acids long. The germline V and J ends were trimmed by 0 bases and 3 bases, with 24 bases remaining between them. Per germline, CDR1 SGDLS and CDR2 YYNGEE. The CDR3 region has the DNA TGTGCCAGCAGCGTAGATTACCGAGTTTCCGGGGGGCGCGACTATGGCTACACCTTC. This translates into CASSVDYRVSGGRDYGYTF.

This clone came up once. V is TRBV6-5 and J is TRBJ1-5; D not resolved. V was pared by 0 bases and J by 3 bases, with 6 bases between. This CDR3 spans 14 amino acids. CDR1 and CDR2 from the germline V gene are MNHEY and SVGAGI. The chain's CDR3 is CASSYSTSNQPQHF. The DNA for the CDR3 is TGTGCCAGCAGTTACTCGACATCCAATCAGCCCCAGCATTTT.

The chain uses TRBV27 and TRBJ1-1, with a weak D call TRBD1 (6 bases). Germline CDR1 is MNHEY and CDR2 is SMNVEV (reference sequence). Trimming removed 4 bases from V and 5 bases from J, with 14 bases in between. This CDR3 comprises 14 residues. CDR3: CASSSQSGVTEAFF. The DNA of the CDR3 is TGTGCCAGCAGTTCACAGTCAGGGGTTACTGAAGCTTTCTTT.

The chain combines TRBV29-1 with TRBJ2-1, with D possibly TRBD2 on 6 matching bases. Germline CDR1 is SQVTM and CDR2 is ANQGSEA. V was cut by 0 bases and J by 0 bases, with 12 bases left in between. The CDR3 runs to 16 residues. The CDR3 spells CSVEDGDGSSYNEQFF. Here the CDR3 DNA reads TGCAGCGTTGAAGATGGTGACGGGAGCTCCTACAATGAGCAGTTCTTC.

J is TRBJ1-2 and V is TRBV6-2 or TRBV6-3; weak D call: TRBD1 (6 bases). Germline lookup yields CDR1 MNHEY and CDR2 SVGEGT. V shed 0 bases and J shed 8 bases, with 13 bases lying between them. The CDR3 consists of 14 residues. CDR3: CASSYSKDSKGYTF. Written as DNA, the CDR3 is TGTGCCAGCAGTTACTCGAAGGACAGCAAGGGCTACACCTTC.

This chain connects TRBV25-1 to TRBJ1-2; D not certain. V was cut by 2 bases and J by 3 bases, with 10 bases left in between. Germline lookup yields CDR1 MGHDK and CDR2 SYGVNS. The CDR3 contains 14 residues. The CDR3 bases are TGTGCCAGCAGTGAAATAGGCGGGTACTATGGCTACACCTTC. Translated: CASSEIGGYYGYTF.

J is TRBJ1-5 and V is TRBV6-5; 7 positions match TRBD1. CDR3 length: 15 residues. Germline values: CDR1 MNHEY, CDR2 SVGAGI. The V segment lost 5 bases and the J segment 7 bases; nucleotides outside the gene matches: 11. The CDR3 nucleotides are TGTGCCAGCAGTCCGGGACAGACCACCGGGCAGCCCCAGCATTTT. It codes for CASSPGQTTGQPQHF.

This chain joins TRBV6-5 and TRBJ1-2; possible D gene TRBD1, 5 bases. CDR3 length equals 14 residues. The germline gives CDR1 MNHEY, CDR2 SVGAGI. V dropped 6 bases and J dropped 0 bases, with 11 bases sitting between them. The CDR3 region has the DNA TGTGCCAGCAGAGTGGACAAGACTAACTATGGCTACACCTTC. Residues: CASRVDKTNYGYTF.

The chain combines TRBV3-1 (or the pseudogene TRBV3-2) with TRBJ1-2; possible D gene TRBD1, 5 bases. Trimming cost V 1 base and J 0 bases, with 9 bases left between them. The CDR3 spans 15 residues. CDR1 LGHDT and CDR2 YNNKEL come from the germline V gene (reference sequence). The CDR3 reads CASSQARGSNYGYTF. The CDR3 bases are TGTGCCAGCAGCCAAGCCCGGGGGTCTAACTATGGCTACACCTTC.

The V call is TRBV27, the J call TRBJ2-2, with D possibly being TRBD2 (5 bases). Trimming stripped 2 bases from V and 0 bases from J, with 19 bases between. Germline V gene lookup returns CDR1 MNHEY and CDR2 SMNVEV (reference sequence). The CDR3 loop spans 19 amino acids. CDR3 bases: TGTGCCAGCAGTTTACGGGGTCCGAGTGGTTTCGCGAACACCGGGGAGCTGTTTTTT. Translated, it gives CASSLRGPSGFANTGELFF.

The CDR3 here is CASSHPSEREGNEQFF. CDR3 nucleotide sequence: TGTGCCAGCAGTCACCCCTCAGAGCGGGAGGGAAATGAGCAGTTCTTC. This chain connects TRBV28 to TRBJ2-1, with 10 bases identical to TRBD2. After removal of 5 bases from V and 7 bases from J, the junction contained 11 bases not matched to a gene. Germline-derived CDR1 and CDR2 are MDHEN and SYDVKM. The CDR3 has 16 amino acids.

The V call is TRBV28, the J call TRBJ1-1; D gene ambiguous. The CDR3 loop spans 16 amino acids. Trimming removed 7 bases from V and 1 base from J, with 19 bases in between. Germline CDR1 is MDHEN and CDR2 is SYDVKM. This chain's CDR3 is CASIQRRGTPNTEAFF. The CDR3 coding sequence is TGTGCCAGCATCCAACGTAGAGGCACCCCGAACACTGAAGCTTTCTTT.

The genes are TRBV30 and TRBJ1-1; D is perhaps TRBD1 (5 bases). Trimming pared 7 bases from V and 5 bases from J, leaving 11 bases between. In germline, CDR1 is GTSNPN, CDR2 SVGIG (reference sequence). The CDR3 consists of 11 residues. CDR3 nucleotide sequence: TGTGCCTATTGGGGGGGAACTGAAGCTTTCTTT. It translates to CAYWGGTEAFF.

The chain employs TRBV11-2 and TRBJ1-1; D possibly corresponds to TRBD1 (6 bases). The CDR3 extends over 17 amino acids. Germline V CDR1 and CDR2: SGHAT, FQNNGV. Trimming shortened V by 0 bases and J by 1 base, and 15 bases separated the two germline ends. The CDR3 loop reads CASSLDLGPGANTEAFF. DNA for the CDR3: TGTGCCAGCAGCTTAGATCTAGGTCCAGGGGCGAACACTGAAGCTTTCTTT.